Here is one T cell receptor (beta chain) with its context. Its antigen has not been determined. No quality values exist for individual bases; no much larger clone is one base distant. The collaborating institutions used their own protocols to collect whole blood in K2EDTA tubes. For TCRbeta analysis, collaborator samples were shipped as frozen whole blood, as isolated PBMCs, or as DNA extracted from either sample type. This specimen belongs to a study of blood T cell repertoires in COVID-19 (dated by TCRdb to about 2020). At the level of the whole study: Samples from collaborators originated in the United States, Italy and Spain and spanned both the acute and convalescent phases of COVID-19. Samples were obtained from the ongoing ImmuneRACE study (first 160 participants) and from over 1,000 subjects provided by 6 global collaborators. The sample metadata nearly always contained a de-identified subject ID, COVID-19 status, age in years and sex. Subjects who had been exposed to COVID-19, were actively infected with it, or had recovered from it provided the deeply sampled blood TCRbeta repertoires that made up the dataset. A freely available public database, intended as a resource for researchers studying the immune response to SARS-CoV-2, is where the repertoires were released. The material from the prospective study consisted of cDNA or gDNA derived from T cells, B-cell-depleted T cells, or PBMCs. HLA class I and class II types, where available, came from metadata supplied by the sample provider rather than from assay-based typing. Study-level results and caveats: The amount of clinical and demographic metadata varied by source and participant and was provided uncurated.

TCRbeta CDR3 regions were amplified from genomic DNA using the immunoSEQ Assay, a bias-controlled multiplex PCR. As for how the authors treated the data: Within the assay, amplification of reference gene primers was used to estimate how many nucleated cells each sample contained. Sequence reads were collapsed and filtered to measure the absolute abundance of every unique TCRbeta CDR3 rearrangement. Productive Simpson clonality was computed per sample as the square root of Simpson's diversity index over productive rearrangements. TCRdb holds this immuneACCESS table with in-frame rearrangements only. Some clones are missing; in checked studies, unresolved V genes explain under half, and the rest has no known cause. That table furnishes V, J and clone size, whereas the DNA furnished D and trimming. The sample table shows 140,000 to 150,000 clones, and approximately 86% are seen once. The ten largest clones represent more than 0.8% of the sample.

The source of this sequence is a woman between 45 and 60 years old with acute or convalescent COVID-19. Sequences were obtained from peripheral blood.

The CDR3 protein sequence reads: CASSQEAGLVYGYTF. DNA sequence: TGCGCCAGCAGCCAAGAGGCAGGACTCGTCTATGGCTACACCTTC. The sequence is built from TRBV4-1 and TRBJ1-2; the D gene lacks a confident call. The germline V gene yields MGHRA for CDR1 and YSYEKL for CDR2. V loses 0 bases, J loses 4 bases, and the germline ends lie 12 bases apart. Spanning cysteine to phenylalanine, the CDR3 consists of 15 amino acids. Just CDR3 DNA is preserved here, 45 bases in frame from base 1.